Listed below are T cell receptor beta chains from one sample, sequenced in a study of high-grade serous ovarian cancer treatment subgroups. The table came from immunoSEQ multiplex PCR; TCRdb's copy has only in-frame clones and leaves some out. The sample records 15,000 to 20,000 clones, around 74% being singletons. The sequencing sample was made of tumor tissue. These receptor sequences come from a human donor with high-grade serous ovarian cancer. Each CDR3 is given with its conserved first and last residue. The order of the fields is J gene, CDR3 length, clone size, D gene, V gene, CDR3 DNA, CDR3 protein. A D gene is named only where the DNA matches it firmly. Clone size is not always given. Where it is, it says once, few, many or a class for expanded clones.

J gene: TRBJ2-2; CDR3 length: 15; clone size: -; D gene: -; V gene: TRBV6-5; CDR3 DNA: TGTGCCAGCAGTTACTCGAGACGGAACACCGGGGAGCTGTTTTTT; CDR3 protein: CASSYSRRNTGELFF
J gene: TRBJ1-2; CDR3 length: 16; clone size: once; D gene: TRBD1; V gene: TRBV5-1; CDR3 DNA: TGCGCCAGCAGCGACGGGACAGGGGGCGCGAGAGGTGGCTACACCTTC; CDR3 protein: CASSDGTGGARGGYTF
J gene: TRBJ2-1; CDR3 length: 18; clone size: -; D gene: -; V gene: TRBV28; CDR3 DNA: TGTGCCAGCAGTTCCGGGACGTTGAGCGGCGTCTCCTACAATGAGCAGTTCTTC; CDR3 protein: CASSSGTLSGVSYNEQFF
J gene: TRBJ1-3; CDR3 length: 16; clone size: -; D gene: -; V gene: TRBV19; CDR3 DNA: TGTGCCAGTAGTTATTCCGGGCACTCCGGAGGAAACACCATATATTTT; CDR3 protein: CASSYSGHSGGNTIYF
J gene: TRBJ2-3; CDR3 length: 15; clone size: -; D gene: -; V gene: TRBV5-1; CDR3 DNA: TGCGCCAGCAGCTCCTTAGGTCTTAGCACAGATACGCAGTATTTT; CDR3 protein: CASSSLGLSTDTQYF
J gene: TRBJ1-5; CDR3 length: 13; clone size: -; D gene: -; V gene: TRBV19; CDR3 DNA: TGTGCCAGTAGTATAAGTAGCAATCAGCCCCAGCATTTT; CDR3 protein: CASSISSNQPQHF
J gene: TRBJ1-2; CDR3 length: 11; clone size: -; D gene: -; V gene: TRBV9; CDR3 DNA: TGTGCCAGCAGCGCAAGCTATGGCTACACCTTC; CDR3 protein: CASSASYGYTF
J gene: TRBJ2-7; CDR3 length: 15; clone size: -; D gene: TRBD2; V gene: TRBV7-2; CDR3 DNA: TGTGCCAGCAGCACACAGCCGGGACTAGCTTACGAGCAGTACTTC; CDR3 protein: CASSTQPGLAYEQYF
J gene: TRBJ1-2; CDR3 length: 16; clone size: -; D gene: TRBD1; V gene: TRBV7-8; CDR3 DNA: TGTGCCAGCAGCCAAATCCTCGGGACAGGGAACTATGGCTACACCTTC; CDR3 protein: CASSQILGTGNYGYTF
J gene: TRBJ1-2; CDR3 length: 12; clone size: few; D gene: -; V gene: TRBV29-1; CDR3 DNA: TGCAGCGTCCGGATCGGGGGAGATGGCTACACCTTC; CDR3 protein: CSVRIGGDGYTF
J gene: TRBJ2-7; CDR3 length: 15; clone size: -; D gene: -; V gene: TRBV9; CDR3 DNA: TGTGCCAGCAGCGTAGAGGATACTACATCCTACGAGCAGTACTTC; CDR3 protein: CASSVEDTTSYEQYF
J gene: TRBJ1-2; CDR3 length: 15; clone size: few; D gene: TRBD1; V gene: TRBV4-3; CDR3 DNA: TGCGCCAGCAGCCGCGAGAGCGGACAGGGCTATGGCTACACCTTC; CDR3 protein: CASSRESGQGYGYTF
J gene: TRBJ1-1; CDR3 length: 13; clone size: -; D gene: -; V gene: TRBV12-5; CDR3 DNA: TGTGCTAGTGGTTTGGGACAGAACACTGAAGCTTTCTTT; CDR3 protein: CASGLGQNTEAFF
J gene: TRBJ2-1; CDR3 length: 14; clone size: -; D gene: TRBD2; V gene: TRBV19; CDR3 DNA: TGTGCCAGTACCCTAGCGGGACCCTACAATGAGCAGTTCTTC; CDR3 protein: CASTLAGPYNEQFF
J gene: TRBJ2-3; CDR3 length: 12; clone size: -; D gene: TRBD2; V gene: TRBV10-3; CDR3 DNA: TGTGCCACGCGGGAGTCGGGAGATACGCAGTATTTT; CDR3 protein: CATRESGDTQYF
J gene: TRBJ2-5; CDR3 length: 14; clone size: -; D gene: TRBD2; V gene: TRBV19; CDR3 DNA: TGTGCCAGTAGTCCGGGGGGTCTCCAAGAGACCCAGTACTTC; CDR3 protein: CASSPGGLQETQYF
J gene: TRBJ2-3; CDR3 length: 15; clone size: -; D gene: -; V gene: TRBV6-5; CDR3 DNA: TGTGCCAGCAGTCAATGGACACCTGGCACAGATACGCAGTATTTT; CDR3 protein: CASSQWTPGTDTQYF
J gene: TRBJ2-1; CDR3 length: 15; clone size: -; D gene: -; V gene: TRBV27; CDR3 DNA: TGTGCCAGCCGCCACCACGGTAGCTCCTACAATGAGCAGTTCTTC; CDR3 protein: CASRHHGSSYNEQFF
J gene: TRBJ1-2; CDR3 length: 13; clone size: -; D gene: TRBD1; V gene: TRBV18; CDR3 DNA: TGTGCCAGCTCACCGGGACAGAACTATGGCTACACCTTC; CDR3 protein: CASSPGQNYGYTF
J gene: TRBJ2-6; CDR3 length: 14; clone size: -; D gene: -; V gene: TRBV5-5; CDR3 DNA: TGTGCCAGCAGTAGTAGCTCTGGGGCCAACGTCCTGACTTTC; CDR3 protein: CASSSSSGANVLTF
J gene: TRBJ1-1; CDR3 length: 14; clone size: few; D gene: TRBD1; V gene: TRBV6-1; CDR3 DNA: TGTGCCAGCAGGGCGACAGGGAGGAACACTGAAGCTTTCTTT; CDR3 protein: CASRATGRNTEAFF
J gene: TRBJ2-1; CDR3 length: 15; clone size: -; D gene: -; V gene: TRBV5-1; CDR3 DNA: TGCGCCAGCAGCTTGGACCGACTCTCCTACAATGAGCAGTTCTTC; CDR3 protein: CASSLDRLSYNEQFF
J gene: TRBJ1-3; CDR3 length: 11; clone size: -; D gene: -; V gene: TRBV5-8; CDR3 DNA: TGTGCCAGCAGGGGAACATACACCATATATTTT; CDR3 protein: CASRGTYTIYF
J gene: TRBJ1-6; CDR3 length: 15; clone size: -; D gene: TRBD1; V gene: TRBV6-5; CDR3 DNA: TGTGCCAGCAGCCCCACCGGGACAGGATCTTCACCCCTCCACTTT; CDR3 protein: CASSPTGTGSSPLHF
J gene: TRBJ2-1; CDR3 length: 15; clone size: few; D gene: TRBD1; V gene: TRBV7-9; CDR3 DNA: TGTGCCAGCAGCCCCAGGACAGGGGCCTTCAATGAGCAGTTCTTC; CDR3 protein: CASSPRTGAFNEQFF
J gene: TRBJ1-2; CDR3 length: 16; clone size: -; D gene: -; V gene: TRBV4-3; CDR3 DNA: TGCGCCAGCAGCCAGATAGGTACCGGGACCATCTATGGCTACACCTTC; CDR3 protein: CASSQIGTGTIYGYTF
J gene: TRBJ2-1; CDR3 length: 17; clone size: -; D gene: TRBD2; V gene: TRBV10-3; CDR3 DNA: TGTGCCATCAGTGGTTTTTTCAGGACTAGCGGGAGCAATGAGCAGTTCTTC; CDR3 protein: CAISGFFRTSGSNEQFF
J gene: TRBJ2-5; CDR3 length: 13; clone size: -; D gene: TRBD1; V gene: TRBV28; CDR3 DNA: TGTGCCAGCACCCCCAGGGGGTGGGAGACCCAGTACTTC; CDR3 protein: CASTPRGWETQYF
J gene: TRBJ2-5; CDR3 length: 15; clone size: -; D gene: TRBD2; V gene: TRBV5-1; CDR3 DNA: TGCGCCAGCAGCGTGACTAGCGGGGTTCTAGAGACCCAGTACTTC; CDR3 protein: CASSVTSGVLETQYF
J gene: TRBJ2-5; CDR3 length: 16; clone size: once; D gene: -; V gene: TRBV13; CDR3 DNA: TGTGCCAGCAGCCCACAGGGCCTAACGTACCAAGAGACCCAGTACTTC; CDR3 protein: CASSPQGLTYQETQYF
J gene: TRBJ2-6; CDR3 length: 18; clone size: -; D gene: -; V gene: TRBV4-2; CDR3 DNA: TGTGCCAGCAGCCCTTATGGAAGAGGAGCAGCTGGGGCCAACGTCCTGACTTTC; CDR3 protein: CASSPYGRGAAGANVLTF
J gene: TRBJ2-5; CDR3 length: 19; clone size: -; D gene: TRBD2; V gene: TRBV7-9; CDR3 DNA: TGTGCCAGCAGCTTACGTGGTAGCGGGAGAGGAGGGGTCAAAGAGACCCAGTACTTC; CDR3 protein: CASSLRGSGRGGVKETQYF
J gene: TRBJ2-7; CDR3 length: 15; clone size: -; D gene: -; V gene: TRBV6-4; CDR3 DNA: TGTGCCGCGCCCTCAGTGGGAGCTGTGACCTACGAGCAGTACTTC; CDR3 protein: CAAPSVGAVTYEQYF
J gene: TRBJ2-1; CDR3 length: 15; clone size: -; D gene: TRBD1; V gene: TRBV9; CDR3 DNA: TGTGCCAGCAGCCCCCACACAGGGGGCGCGAATGAGCAGTTCTTC; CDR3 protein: CASSPHTGGANEQFF
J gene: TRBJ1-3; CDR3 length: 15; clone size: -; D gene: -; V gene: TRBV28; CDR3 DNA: TGTGCCAGCAGTGTTTGGGGGGGCTCTGGAAACACCATATATTTT; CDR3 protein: CASSVWGGSGNTIYF
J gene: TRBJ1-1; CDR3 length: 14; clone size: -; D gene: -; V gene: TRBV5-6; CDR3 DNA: TGTGCCAGCAGCTTGTCGGGCCTGAACACTGAAGCTTTCTTT; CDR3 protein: CASSLSGLNTEAFF
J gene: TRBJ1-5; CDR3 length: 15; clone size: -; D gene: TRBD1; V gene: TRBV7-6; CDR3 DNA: TGTGCCAGCAGCCTTGGACAGGGCCCGACTCAGCCCCAGCATTTT; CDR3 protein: CASSLGQGPTQPQHF
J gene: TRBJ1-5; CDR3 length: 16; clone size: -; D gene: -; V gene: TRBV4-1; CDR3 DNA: TGCGCCAGCAGCCACCCACAGGGAAGTAGCAATCAGCCCCAGCATTTT; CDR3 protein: CASSHPQGSSNQPQHF
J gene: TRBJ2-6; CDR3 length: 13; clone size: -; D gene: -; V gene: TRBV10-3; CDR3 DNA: TGTGCCATAACAGGGCCCGGGGCCAACGTCCTGACTTTC; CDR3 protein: CAITGPGANVLTF
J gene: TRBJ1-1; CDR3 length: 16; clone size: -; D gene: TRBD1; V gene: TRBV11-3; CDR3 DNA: TGTGCCAGCAGCTTAGACCAGACAGGGGGGAACACTGAAGCTTTCTTT; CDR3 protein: CASSLDQTGGNTEAFF
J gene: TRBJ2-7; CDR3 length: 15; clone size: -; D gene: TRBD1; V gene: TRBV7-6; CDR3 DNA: TGTGCCAGCAGCTTCGGGACAGGGGCTCGCTACGAGCAGTACTTC; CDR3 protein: CASSFGTGARYEQYF
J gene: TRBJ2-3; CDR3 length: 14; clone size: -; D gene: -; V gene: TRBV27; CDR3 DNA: TGTGCCAGCAGAAGGGGTGGCCAACGAGATACGCAGTATTTT; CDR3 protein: CASRRGGQRDTQYF
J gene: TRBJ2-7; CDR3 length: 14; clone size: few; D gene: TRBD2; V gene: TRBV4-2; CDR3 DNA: TGTGCCAGCAGCCAAGATTGGACTAGCGGCGAGCAGTACTTC; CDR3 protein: CASSQDWTSGEQYF
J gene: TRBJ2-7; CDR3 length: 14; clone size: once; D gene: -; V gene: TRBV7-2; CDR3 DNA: TGTGCCAGCAGCTTAGGGCCGAGCTCCTACGAGCAGTACTTC; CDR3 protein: CASSLGPSSYEQYF
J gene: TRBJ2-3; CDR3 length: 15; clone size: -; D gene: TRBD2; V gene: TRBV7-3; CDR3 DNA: TGTGCCAGCAGCCCCACAGCGGGAGACGTAGATACGCAGTATTTT; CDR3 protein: CASSPTAGDVDTQYF
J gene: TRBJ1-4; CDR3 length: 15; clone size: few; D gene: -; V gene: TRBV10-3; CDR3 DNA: TGTGCCATCAGTGAGTTGGCAGGGGCTAATGAAAAACTGTTTTTT; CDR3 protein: CAISELAGANEKLFF
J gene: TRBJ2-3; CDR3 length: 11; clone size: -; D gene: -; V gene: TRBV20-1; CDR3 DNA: TGCAGTGCTCTGCTGGAGTATACGCAGTATTTT; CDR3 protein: CSALLEYTQYF
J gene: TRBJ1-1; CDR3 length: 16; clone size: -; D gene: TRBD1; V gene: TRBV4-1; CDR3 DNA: TGCGCCAGCAGCCAAGATAATCCTAGTGGGGGACAGGGGCATTTCTTT; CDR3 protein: CASSQDNPSGGQGHFF
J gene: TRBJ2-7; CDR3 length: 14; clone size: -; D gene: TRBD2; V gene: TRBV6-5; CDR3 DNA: TGTGCCACCCGAGGACTAGCGGAACGCTACGAGCAGTACTTC; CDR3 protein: CATRGLAERYEQYF
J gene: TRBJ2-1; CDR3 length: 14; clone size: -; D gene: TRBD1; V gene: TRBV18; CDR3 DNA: TGTGCCAGCTCACCGGACAGGGTCAACAATGAGCAGTTCTTC; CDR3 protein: CASSPDRVNNEQFF
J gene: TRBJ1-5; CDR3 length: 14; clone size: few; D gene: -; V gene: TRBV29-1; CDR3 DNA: TGCAGCGTAAGCCAGGGAACGAGCAATCAGCCCCAGCATTTT; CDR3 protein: CSVSQGTSNQPQHF
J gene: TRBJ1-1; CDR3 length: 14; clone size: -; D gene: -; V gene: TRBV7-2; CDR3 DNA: TGTGCCAGCAGCCGAGGAGGCGGGAACACTGAAGCTTTCTTT; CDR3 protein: CASSRGGGNTEAFF
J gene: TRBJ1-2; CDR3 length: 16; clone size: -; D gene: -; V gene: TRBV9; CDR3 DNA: TGTGCCAGCAGCGTAGTCGGCGACGGATTGAACTATGGCTACACCTTC; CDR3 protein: CASSVVGDGLNYGYTF